This T cell receptor beta chain comes out of a study of identical twins. Using its own MiXCR run on the 5' RACE reads, TCRdb lists one record per CDR3 protein. Among 450,000 or so distinct CDR3 sequences listed, less than 20% were seen once. General study points: Cross-sectional statistical analysis was relied on for the conclusions, without the same donors being followed. Clonotypes of the beta chain that were abundant in cord blood carried fewer insertions (memory repertoires showed none).

Germline V CDR1 and CDR2: SGHAT, FQNNGV. The CDR3 extends over 15 amino acids. J was trimmed by 9 bases and V by 2 bases; bases with no gene match: 8. This clonotype was picked up many times. As yet, its antigen is unknown. The chain carries TRBV11-2 and TRBJ2-1, with 9 nucleotides matching TRBD2. The sequenced sample consisted of naive T cells sorted from blood. The TCR was taken from a man between 50 and 59 years old in good health. CDR3 DNA sequence: TGTGCCAGCAGCTTACGGCGGGGGGGCCTAGGTGAGCAGTTCTTC. Translation gives CASSLRRGGLGEQFF.